Following are 18 T cell receptor beta chains from one sample sequenced in a study of spatial heterogeneity in lung cancer. This sample's time point: sample taken at primary tumor resection. TCRdb ran MiXCR on the 5' RACE reads and lists one entry per CDR3 protein. The sample has approximately 3,000 distinct CDR3 sequences, about 7.3% seen once. Sequencing used normal lung tissue next to the tumor, obtained at surgery. The source of these receptors is a male donor with early-stage non-small cell lung cancer.

In regard to this clonotype: A read error may explain this, as a much larger clone is one base away. The chain carries TRBV20-1 and TRBJ2-5; D not certain. There are 12 residues in the CDR3. The germline CDR1 and CDR2 sequences are DFQATT and SNEGSKA (reference sequence). V was clipped by 5 bases and J by 0 bases, with 7 bases between them. CDR3 sequence (DNA): TGCAGTGCTGTGAACCACCAAGAGACCCAGTACTTC. It specifies CSAVNHQETQYF.

This clonotype was counted ten times or more. The chain combines TRBV28 with TRBJ2-7; D might be TRBD2 (6 bases). Between the trimmed V and J ends, which lost 5 bases and 2 bases, there was a span of 16 bases. The CDR3 contains 15 residues. Germline V CDR1 and CDR2: MDHEN, SYDVKM. CDR3 DNA: TGTGCCAGCAGTGCCGGGGGTTCCAAGACCTACGAGCAGTACTTC. This encodes CASSAGGSKTYEQYF.

By frequency in the sample, this clonotype is medium-sized. The chain has TRBV5-8 and TRBJ2-7, with D perhaps matching TRBD2 (6 bases). V was clipped by 4 bases and J by 0 bases, with 11 bases between them. CDR1 is SGHTS, CDR2 YDEGEE, per germline. This CDR3 region has 14 residues. This chain's CDR3 is CASSAGLSSYEQYF. Here the CDR3 DNA reads TGTGCCAGCAGCGCGGGACTCTCCTCCTACGAGCAGTACTTC.

Relative to its sample, this clonotype is medium-sized. The gene calls are TRBV20-1 and TRBJ1-5; no clear D. V was trimmed by 4 bases and J by 0 bases, leaving 10 bases between them. CDR3 length: 14 residues. From germline, CDR1 is DFQATT and CDR2 SNEGSKA (reference sequence). The CDR3 DNA sequence: TGCAGTGCTACCCCCGGGTTTAGCAATCAGCCCCAGCATTTT. It codes for CSATPGFSNQPQHF.

In this sample, this clonotype is medium-sized. The chain recombines TRBV27 with TRBJ1-1; D uncertain. Germline loops: CDR1 MNHEY, CDR2 SMNVEV (reference sequence). The CDR3 runs 17 residues. The V gene lost 5 bases and the J gene lost 0 bases, with 19 bases spanning the gap. This CDR3 reads CASSPPPKASMNTEAFF. CDR3 in DNA: TGTGCCAGCAGTCCACCCCCCAAAGCATCCATGAACACTGAAGCTTTCTTT.

By sample fraction, this clonotype is medium-sized. The rearrangement uses TRBV11-2 and TRBJ2-1, with 10 nucleotides matching TRBD2. CDR1 SGHAT and CDR2 FQNNGV come from the germline V gene. Germline trimming cut 6 bases from V and 6 bases from J; bases unmatched to any gene: 5. This CDR3 comprises 14 residues. The CDR3 DNA follows: TGTGCCAGCAGTCTTAGGACTAGCGGCAATGAGCAGTTCTTC. Translated, it gives CASSLRTSGNEQFF. The full variable domain, rest sourced from reference TRBV11-2 and TRBJ2-1, is EAGVAQSPRYKIIEKRQSVAFWCNPISGHATLYWYQQILGQGPKLLIQFQNNGVVDDSQLPKDRFSAERLKGVDSTLKIQPAKLEDSAVYLCASSLRTSGNEQFFGPGTRLTVL.

This clonotype is termed large. The J gene is TRBJ2-2, the V gene TRBV7-3; D uncertain. Germline V CDR1 and CDR2: SGHTA, FQGTGA. With 5 bases removed from V and 6 bases from J, the gap between germline ends came to 4 bases. The CDR3 extends over 11 amino acids. The CDR3 here is CASSGAGELFF. In DNA form, the CDR3 reads TGTGCCAGCAGCGGGGCCGGGGAGCTGTTTTTT. Full variable domain (outside the CDR3, taken from reference TRBV7-3 and TRBJ2-2): GAGVSQTPSNKVTEKGKYVELRCDPISGHTALYWYRQSLGQGPEFLIYFQGTGAADDSGLPNDRFFAVRPEGSVSTLKIQRTERGDSAVYLCASSGAGELFFGEGSRLTVL.

In its sample, this clonotype ranks as medium-sized. V is TRBV28 and J is TRBJ2-5; 9 positions agree with TRBD1. Germline lookup yields CDR1 MDHEN and CDR2 SYDVKM. V trimming: 4 bases; J trimming: 5 bases; junction bases outside the gene matches: 2. The CDR3 spans 13 residues. CDR3: CASSSTGGETQYF. For the CDR3, the DNA is TGTGCCAGCAGTTCGACAGGGGGGGAGACCCAGTACTTC.

This clonotype is labeled medium-sized (0.01 to 0.1%). The chain carries TRBV12-3 or TRBV12-4 and TRBJ2-2; 11 nucleotides align to TRBD1. Trimming at V came to 6 bases and at J to 6 bases, leaving 3 bases not matched to a gene. The CDR3 is 14 residues long. CDR3 in amino acids: CASRDRGQSGELFF. For the CDR3, the DNA is TGTGCCAGCAGGGACAGGGGGCAGTCCGGGGAGCTGTTTTTT.

By share of the sample, this clonotype is medium-sized. The chain is built from TRBV19 and TRBJ2-6; D is unclear. V dropped 7 bases and J dropped 0 bases, with 7 bases sitting between them. This CDR3 is 14 amino acids long. The germline CDR1 and CDR2 sequences are LNHDA and SQIVND (reference sequence). In nucleotides, the CDR3 is TGTGCCAGTATAGCCCGCTCTGGGGCCAACGTCCTGACTTTC. Its protein product is CASIARSGANVLTF. Full variable domain (rest looked up from reference TRBV19 and TRBJ2-6): DGGITQSPKYLFRKEGQNVTLSCEQNLNHDAMYWYRQDPGQGLRLIYYSQIVNDFQKGDIAEGYSVSREKKESFPLTVTSAQKNPTAFYLCASIARSGANVLTFGAGSRLTVL.

This clonotype rates as medium-sized. This chain links TRBV2 with TRBJ2-3; a weak D match, TRBD2 (5 bases). This CDR3 contains 13 residues. Germline V gives CDR1 SNHLY, CDR2 FYNNEI. The germline V and J ends were trimmed by 6 bases and 3 bases, with 10 bases remaining between them. The CDR3 region is CASRRTETDTQYF. CDR3 nucleotide sequence: TGTGCCAGCAGACGGACTGAGACAGATACGCAGTATTTT.

This clonotype qualifies as large. The rearrangement links TRBV20-1 to TRBJ2-6, with D maybe TRBD2 (6 bases). V was shortened by 4 bases and J by 4 bases, with 17 bases between the two germline ends. The germline CDR1 and CDR2 sequences are DFQATT and SNEGSKA (reference sequence). The CDR3 consists of 16 residues. Here the CDR3 DNA reads TGCAGTGCTATCGGCGGGGTCGGGACCGGGGCCAACGTCCTGACTTTC. This encodes CSAIGGVGTGANVLTF.

This clonotype was counted many times. The genes are TRBV5-5 and TRBJ2-1; 10 positions match TRBD1. Germline lookup yields CDR1 SGHKS and CDR2 YYEKEE (reference sequence). The CDR3 runs 15 residues. V lost 4 bases and J lost 9; bases outside the gene matches: 10. CDR3 loop: CASSADRGVVGEQFF. The CDR3 DNA is TGTGCCAGCAGCGCGGACAGGGGGGTTGTCGGTGAGCAGTTCTTC.

This clonotype came up many times. The J gene is TRBJ2-1, the V gene TRBV29-1, with TRBD1 as a possible D gene (6 bases). This CDR3 comprises 14 residues. Per germline, CDR1 SQVTM and CDR2 ANQGSEA. V lost 5 bases to trimming and J lost 6 bases, with 17 bases between them. CDR3 DNA: TGCAGCGTTTTGTTGGGGGCTGGGGGCAATGAGCAGTTCTTC. Residues: CSVLLGAGGNEQFF.

This clonotype is judged medium-sized. The chain recombines TRBV6-4 with TRBJ2-2; possibly TRBD1 for D (6 bases). The germline CDR1 and CDR2 sequences are MRHNA and SNTAGT. V was cut by 3 bases and J by 4 bases, with 9 bases left in between. This CDR3 spans 14 amino acids. CDR3 DNA: TGTGCCAGCAGTGAAGGGGGTAGCACCGGGGAGCTGTTTTTT. Residues: CASSEGGSTGELFF.

By share of the sample, this clonotype is medium-sized. The CDR3 region is CASSTSRETYEQYF. CDR3 nucleotides: TGTGCCAGTAGTACTTCGCGAGAAACCTACGAGCAGTACTTC. The V gene is TRBV19, the J gene TRBJ2-7; no firm D call. The germline CDR1 and CDR2 sequences are LNHDA and SQIVND (reference sequence). This CDR3 comprises 14 residues. V was cut by 4 bases and J by 2 bases, with 12 bases left in between.

Relative to its sample, this clonotype is large. The gene calls are TRBV7-9 and TRBJ2-6; 7 positions agree with TRBD1. Germline CDR1 reads SEHNR; CDR2 reads FQNEAQ (reference sequence). The ends lost 6 bases at V and 1 base at J; junction bases unmatched: 3. The CDR3 contains 15 residues. DNA for the CDR3: TGTGCCAGCAGGTTGACAGGGTCTGGGGCCAACGTCCTGACTTTC. This translates into CASRLTGSGANVLTF.

This clonotype is labeled as medium-sized. At one end the junction does not follow the germline gene, possibly because of a read error. The chain uses TRBV7-7 and TRBJ2-3, with 9 bases aligning to TRBD1. This CDR3 spans 15 amino acids. Per the germline V gene, CDR1 is SSHAT and CDR2 is FNYEAQ (reference sequence). In DNA, the CDR3 is TGTGCTAGCAGTGCGGGACAGGGACAGGCAGATACGCAGTATTTT. Encoded protein: CASSAGQGQADTQYF.